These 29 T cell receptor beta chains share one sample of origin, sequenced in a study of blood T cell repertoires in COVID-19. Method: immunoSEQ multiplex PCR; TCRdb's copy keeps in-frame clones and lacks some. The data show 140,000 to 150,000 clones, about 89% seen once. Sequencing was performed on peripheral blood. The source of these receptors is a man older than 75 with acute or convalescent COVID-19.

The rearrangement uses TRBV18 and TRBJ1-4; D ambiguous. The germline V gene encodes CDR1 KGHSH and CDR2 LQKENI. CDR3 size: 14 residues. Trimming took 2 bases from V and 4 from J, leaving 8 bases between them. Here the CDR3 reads CASSPTGNNEKLFF. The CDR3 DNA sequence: TGTGCCAGCTCACCAACCGGGAATAATGAAAAACTGTTTTTT. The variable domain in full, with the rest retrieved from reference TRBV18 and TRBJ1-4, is NAGVMQNPRHLVRRRGQEARLRCSPMKGHSHVYWYRQLPEEGLKFMVYLQKENIIDESGMPKERFSAEFPKEGPSILRIQQVVRGDSAAYFCASSPTGNNEKLFFGSGTQLSVL.

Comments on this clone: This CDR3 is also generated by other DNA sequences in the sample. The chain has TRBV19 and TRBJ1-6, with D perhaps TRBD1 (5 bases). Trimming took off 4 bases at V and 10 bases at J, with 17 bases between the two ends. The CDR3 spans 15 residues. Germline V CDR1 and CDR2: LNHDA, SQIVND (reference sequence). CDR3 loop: CASSRQTGDGSPLHF. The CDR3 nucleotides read TGTGCCAGTAGTAGACAGACGGGGGACGGCTCACCCCTCCACTTT.

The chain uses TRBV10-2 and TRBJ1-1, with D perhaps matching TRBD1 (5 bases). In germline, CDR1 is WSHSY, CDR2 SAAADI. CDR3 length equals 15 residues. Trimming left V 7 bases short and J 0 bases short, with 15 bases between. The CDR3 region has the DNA TGCGCCAGCAACCCTACGTCAGGGATGAACACTGAAGCTTTCTTT. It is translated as CASNPTSGMNTEAFF.

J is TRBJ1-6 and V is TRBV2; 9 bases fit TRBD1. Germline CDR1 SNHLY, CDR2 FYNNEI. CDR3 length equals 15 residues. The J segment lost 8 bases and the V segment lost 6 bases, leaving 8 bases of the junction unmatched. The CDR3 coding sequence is TGTGCCAGCAGCCTGCGGACAGGGGAGGATTCACCCCTCCACTTT. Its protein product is CASSLRTGEDSPLHF.

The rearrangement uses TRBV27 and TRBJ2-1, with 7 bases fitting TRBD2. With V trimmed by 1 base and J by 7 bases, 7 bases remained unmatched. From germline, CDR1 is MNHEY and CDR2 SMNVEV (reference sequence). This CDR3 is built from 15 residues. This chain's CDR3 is CASSLFAGVRNEQFF. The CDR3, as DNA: TGTGCCAGCAGTTTATTTGCGGGAGTCAGGAATGAGCAGTTCTTC.

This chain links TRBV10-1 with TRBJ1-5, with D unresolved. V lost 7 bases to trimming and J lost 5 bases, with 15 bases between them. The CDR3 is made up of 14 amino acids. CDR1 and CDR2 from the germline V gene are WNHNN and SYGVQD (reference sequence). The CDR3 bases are TGCGCCAGCATTAGTACGGGGTTTGATCAGCCCCAGCATTTT. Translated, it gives CASISTGFDQPQHF.

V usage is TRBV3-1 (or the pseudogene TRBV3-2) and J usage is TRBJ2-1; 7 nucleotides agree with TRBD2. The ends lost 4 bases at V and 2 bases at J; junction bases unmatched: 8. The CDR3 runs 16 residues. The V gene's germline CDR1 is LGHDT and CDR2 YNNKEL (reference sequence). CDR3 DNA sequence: TGTGCCAGCAGCCCTGGGGCGGGAGACACCTACAATGAGCAGTTCTTC. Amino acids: CASSPGAGDTYNEQFF.

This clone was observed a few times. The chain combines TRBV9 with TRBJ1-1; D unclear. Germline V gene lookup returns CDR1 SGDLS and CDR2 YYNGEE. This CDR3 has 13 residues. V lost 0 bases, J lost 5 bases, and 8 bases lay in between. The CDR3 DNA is TGTGCCAGCAGCGTAGGCCCGAGGACTGAAGCTTTCTTT. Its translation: CASSVGPRTEAFF.

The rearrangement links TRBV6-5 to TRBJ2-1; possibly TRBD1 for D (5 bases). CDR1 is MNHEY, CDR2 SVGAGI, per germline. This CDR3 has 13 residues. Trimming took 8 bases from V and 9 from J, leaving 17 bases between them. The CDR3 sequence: CASSFGQGGEQFF. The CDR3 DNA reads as TGTGCCAGCTCTTTCGGACAAGGCGGTGAGCAGTTCTTC.

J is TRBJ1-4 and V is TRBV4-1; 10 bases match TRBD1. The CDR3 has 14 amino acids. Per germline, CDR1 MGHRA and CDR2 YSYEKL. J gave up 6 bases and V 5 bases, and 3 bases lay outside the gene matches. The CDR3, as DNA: TGCGCCAGCAGCTACGGACAGGGGGATGAAAAACTGTTTTTT. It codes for CASSYGQGDEKLFF.

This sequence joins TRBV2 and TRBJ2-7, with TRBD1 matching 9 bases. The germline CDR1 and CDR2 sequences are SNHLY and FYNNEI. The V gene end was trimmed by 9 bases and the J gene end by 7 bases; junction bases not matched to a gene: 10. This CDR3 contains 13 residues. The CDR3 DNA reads TGTGCCAGTACGACAGGGGGATCGCGGGAGCAGTACTTC. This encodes CASTTGGSREQYF.

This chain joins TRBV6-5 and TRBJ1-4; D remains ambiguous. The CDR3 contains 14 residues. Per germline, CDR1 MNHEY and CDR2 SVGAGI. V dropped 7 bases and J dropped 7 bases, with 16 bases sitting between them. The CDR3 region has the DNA TGTGCCAGCAAATTAGCGGGCCGGGGTGAAAAACTGTTTTTT. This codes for CASKLAGRGEKLFF.

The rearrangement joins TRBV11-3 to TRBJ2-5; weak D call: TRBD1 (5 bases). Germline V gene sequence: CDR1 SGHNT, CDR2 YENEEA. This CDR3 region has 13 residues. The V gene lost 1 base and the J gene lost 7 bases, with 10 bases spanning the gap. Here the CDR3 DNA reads TGTGCCAGCAGCTTAGGGGGCAAAGGGACCCAGTACTTC. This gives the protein CASSLGGKGTQYF. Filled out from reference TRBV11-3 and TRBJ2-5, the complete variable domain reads EAGVVQSPRYKIIEKKQPVAFWCNPISGHNTLYWYLQNLGQGPELLIRYENEEAVDDSQLPKDRFSAERLKGVDSTLKIQPAELGDSAVYLCASSLGGKGTQYFGPGTRLLVL.

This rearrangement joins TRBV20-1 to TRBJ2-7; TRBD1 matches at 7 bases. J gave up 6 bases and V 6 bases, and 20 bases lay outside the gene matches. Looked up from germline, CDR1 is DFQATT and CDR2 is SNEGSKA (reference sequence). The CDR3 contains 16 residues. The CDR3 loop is CSASGRRGLTGFEQYF. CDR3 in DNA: TGCAGTGCCAGTGGACGCCGAGGACTGACAGGGTTCGAGCAGTACTTC.

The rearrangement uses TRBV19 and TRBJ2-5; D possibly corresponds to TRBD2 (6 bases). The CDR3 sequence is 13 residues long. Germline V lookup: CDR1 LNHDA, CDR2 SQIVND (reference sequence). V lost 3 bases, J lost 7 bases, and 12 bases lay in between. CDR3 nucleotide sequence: TGTGCCAGTAGTATGATCCCCGGGGGGACCCAGTACTTC. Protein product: CASSMIPGGTQYF.

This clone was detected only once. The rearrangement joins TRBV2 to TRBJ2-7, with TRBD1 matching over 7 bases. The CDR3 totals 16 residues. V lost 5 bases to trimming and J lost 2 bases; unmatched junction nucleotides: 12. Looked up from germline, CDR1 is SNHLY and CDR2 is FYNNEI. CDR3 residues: CASSNYRGSYTYEQYF. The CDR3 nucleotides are TGTGCCAGCAGTAATTACAGGGGAAGTTATACCTACGAGCAGTACTTC.

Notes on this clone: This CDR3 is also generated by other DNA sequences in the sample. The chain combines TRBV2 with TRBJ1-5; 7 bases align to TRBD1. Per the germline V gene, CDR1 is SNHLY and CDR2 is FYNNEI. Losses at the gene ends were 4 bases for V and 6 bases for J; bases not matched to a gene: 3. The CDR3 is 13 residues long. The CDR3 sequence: CASSGQGGQPQHF. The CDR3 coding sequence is TGTGCCAGCAGTGGACAGGGTGGTCAGCCCCAGCATTTT.

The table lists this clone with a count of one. The CDR3 nucleotides are TGCGCCAGCAGCTTGACGACTAGCTCCAATGAGCAGTTCTTC. Translating gives CASSLTTSSNEQFF. This chain joins TRBV5-1 and TRBJ2-1; 7 nucleotides line up with TRBD2. The V gene end was trimmed by 1 base and the J gene end by 6 bases; junction bases not matched to a gene: 4. There are 14 residues in the CDR3. Germline V CDR1 and CDR2: SGHRS, YFSETQ.

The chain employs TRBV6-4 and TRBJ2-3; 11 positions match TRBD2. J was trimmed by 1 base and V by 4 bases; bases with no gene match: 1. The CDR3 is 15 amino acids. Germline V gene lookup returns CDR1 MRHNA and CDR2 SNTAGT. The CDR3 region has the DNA TGTGCCAGCAGTGCACTAGCGGGGGGCACAGATACGCAGTATTTT. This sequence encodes CASSALAGGTDTQYF.

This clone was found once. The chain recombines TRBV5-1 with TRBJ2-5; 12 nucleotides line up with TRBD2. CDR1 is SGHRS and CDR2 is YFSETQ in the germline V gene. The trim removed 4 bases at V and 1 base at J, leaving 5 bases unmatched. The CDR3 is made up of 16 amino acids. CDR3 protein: CASSPRLAGVQETQYF. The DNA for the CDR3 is TGCGCCAGCAGCCCACGACTAGCGGGGGTCCAAGAGACCCAGTACTTC.

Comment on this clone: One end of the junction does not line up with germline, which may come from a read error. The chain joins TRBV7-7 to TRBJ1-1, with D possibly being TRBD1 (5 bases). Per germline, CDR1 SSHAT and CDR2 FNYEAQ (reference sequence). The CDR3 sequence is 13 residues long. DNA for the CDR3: TGTGCTAGCAGCTCGAGCGCGGGGGCTGAAGCTTTCTTT. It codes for CASSSSAGAEAFF. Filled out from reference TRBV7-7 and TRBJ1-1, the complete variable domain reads GAGVSQSPRYKVTKRGQDVTLRCDPISSHATLYWYQQALGQGPEFLTYFNYEAQPDKSGLPSDRFSAERPEGSISTLTIQRTEQRDSAMYRCASSSSAGAEAFFGQGTRLTVV.

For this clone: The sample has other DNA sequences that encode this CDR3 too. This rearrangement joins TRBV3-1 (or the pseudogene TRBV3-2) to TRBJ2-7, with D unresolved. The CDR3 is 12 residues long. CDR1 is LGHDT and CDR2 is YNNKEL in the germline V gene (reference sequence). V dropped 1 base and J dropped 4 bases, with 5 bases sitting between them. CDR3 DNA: TGTGCCAGCAGCCAAGTAGTTTACGAGCAGTACTTC. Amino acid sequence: CASSQVVYEQYF.

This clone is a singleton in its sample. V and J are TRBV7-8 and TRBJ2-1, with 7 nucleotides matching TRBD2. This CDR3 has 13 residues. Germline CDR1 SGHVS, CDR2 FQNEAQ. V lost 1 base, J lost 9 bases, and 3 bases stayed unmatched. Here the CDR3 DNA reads TGTGCCAGCAGCTTAGGGGGGGGGAGTGAGCAGTTCTTC. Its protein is CASSLGGGSEQFF.

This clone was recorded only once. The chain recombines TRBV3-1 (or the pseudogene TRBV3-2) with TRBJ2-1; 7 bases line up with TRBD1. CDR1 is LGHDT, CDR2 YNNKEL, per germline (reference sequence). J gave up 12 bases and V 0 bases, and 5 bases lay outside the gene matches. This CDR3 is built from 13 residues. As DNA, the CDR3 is TGTGCCAGCAGCCAAGATCACGACAGGGTGCAGTTCTTC. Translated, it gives CASSQDHDRVQFF.

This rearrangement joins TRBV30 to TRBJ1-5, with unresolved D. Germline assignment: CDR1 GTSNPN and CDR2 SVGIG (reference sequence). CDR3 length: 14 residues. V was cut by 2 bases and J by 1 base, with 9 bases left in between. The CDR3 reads CAWSFEVSNQPQHF. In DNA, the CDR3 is TGTGCCTGGAGTTTCGAGGTGAGCAATCAGCCCCAGCATTTT.

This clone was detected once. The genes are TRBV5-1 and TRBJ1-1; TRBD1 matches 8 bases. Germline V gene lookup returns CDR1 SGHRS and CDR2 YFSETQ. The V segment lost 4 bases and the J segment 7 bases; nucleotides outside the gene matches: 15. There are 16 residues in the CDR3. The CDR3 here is CASSPLTAGTGSEAFF. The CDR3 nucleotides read TGCGCCAGCAGCCCCCTTACAGCCGGGACAGGTAGTGAAGCTTTCTTT.

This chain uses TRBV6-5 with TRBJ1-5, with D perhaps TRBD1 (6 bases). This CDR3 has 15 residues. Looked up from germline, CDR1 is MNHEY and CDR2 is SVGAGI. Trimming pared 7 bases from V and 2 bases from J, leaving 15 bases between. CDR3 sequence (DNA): TGTGCCAGCAACAACGGACAGTATGGCAATCAGCCCCAGCATTTT. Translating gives CASNNGQYGNQPQHF.

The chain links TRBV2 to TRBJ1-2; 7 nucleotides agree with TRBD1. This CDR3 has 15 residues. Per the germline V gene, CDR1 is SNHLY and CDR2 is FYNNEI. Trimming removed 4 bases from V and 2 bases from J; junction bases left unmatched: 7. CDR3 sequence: CASSAGGPSNYGYTF. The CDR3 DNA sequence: TGTGCCAGCAGTGCAGGGGGTCCCTCCAACTATGGCTACACCTTC.

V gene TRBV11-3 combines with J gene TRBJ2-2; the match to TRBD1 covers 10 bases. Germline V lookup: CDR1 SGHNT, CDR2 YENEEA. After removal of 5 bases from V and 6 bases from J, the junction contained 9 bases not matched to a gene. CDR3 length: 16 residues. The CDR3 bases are TGTGCCAGCAGCCCTCTTGGGGACAGGGGCCCCGGGGAGCTGTTTTTT. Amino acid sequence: CASSPLGDRGPGELFF.